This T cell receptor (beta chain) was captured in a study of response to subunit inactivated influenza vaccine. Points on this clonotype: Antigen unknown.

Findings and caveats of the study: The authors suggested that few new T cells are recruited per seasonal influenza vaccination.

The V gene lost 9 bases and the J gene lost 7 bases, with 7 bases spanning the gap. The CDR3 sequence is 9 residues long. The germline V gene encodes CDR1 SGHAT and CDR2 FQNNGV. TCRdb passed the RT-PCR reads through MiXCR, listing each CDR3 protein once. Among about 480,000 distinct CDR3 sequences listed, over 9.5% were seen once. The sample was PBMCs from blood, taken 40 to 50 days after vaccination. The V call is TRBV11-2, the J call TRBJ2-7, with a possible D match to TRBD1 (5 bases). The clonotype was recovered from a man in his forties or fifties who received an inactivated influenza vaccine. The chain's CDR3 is CASGAEQYF. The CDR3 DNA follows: TGTGCCAGTGGGGCGGAGCAGTACTTC.